The 7 T cell receptor beta chains given below trace back to one sample, sequenced in a study of brain T cells in children with intractable seizures. Sequenced by immunoSEQ multiplex PCR; TCRdb stores in-frame clones only, minus some. Of around 44,000 clones listed, around 90% are singletons. Sequenced here: peripheral blood, sampled at surgery. The receptors here all came from a girl aged 2-10 years with tuberous sclerosis and intractable seizures.

A single count supports this clone. The chain combines TRBV5-1 with TRBJ1-2; perhaps TRBD1 as D (6 bases). Between the trimmed V and J ends, which lost 0 bases and 0 bases, there was a span of 9 bases. The CDR3 sequence is 15 residues long. Germline V gene sequence: CDR1 SGHRS, CDR2 YFSETQ. The CDR3 region has the DNA TGCGCCAGCAGCTTGGAAGCAGGGGCTAACTATGGCTACACCTTC. Translation gives CASSLEAGANYGYTF.

The J gene is TRBJ2-6, the V gene TRBV6-1; possible D gene TRBD1, 5 bases. The CDR3 totals 17 residues. Germline V gene sequence: CDR1 MNHNS, CDR2 SASEGT. Trimming removed 1 base from V and 1 base from J, with 11 bases in between. The CDR3 coding sequence is TGTGCCAGCAGTGAAGTGGGAAGGGGTTCTGGGGCCAACGTCCTGACTTTC. This codes for CASSEVGRGSGANVLTF.

CDR3 protein: CACIAGALSYEQYF. DNA for the CDR3: TGTGCCTGCATAGCGGGGGCACTCTCCTACGAGCAGTACTTC. This sequence joins TRBV30 and TRBJ2-7; 9 nucleotides agree with TRBD2. The CDR3 spans 14 residues. Germline CDR1 and CDR2: GTSNPN and SVGIG (reference sequence). After removal of 6 bases from V and 0 bases from J, the junction contained 6 bases not matched to a gene. Together with reference TRBV30 and TRBJ2-7, the CDR3 gives the full variable domain: SQTIHQWPATLVQPVGSPLSLECTVEGTSNPNLYWYRQAAGRGLQLLFYSVGIGQISSEVPQNLSASRPQDRQFILSSKKLLLSDSGFYLCACIAGALSYEQYFGPGTRLTVT.

V and J are TRBV5-5 and TRBJ1-4; no clear D gene. Trimming removed 2 bases at V and 2 bases at J, with 13 bases between. Germline V gene data show CDR1 as SGHKS and CDR2 as YYEKEE (reference sequence). This CDR3 has 16 amino acids. CDR3 loop: CASSFAGSSTNEKLFF. CDR3 nucleotides: TGTGCCAGCAGCTTTGCAGGTTCCTCGACTAATGAAAAACTGTTTTTT. The complete variable domain, with remaining parts taken from reference TRBV5-5 and TRBJ1-4, reads DAGVTQSPTHLIKTRGQQVTLRCSPISGHKSVSWYQQVLGQGPQFIFQYYEKEERGRGNFPDRFSARQFPNYSSELNVNALLLGDSALYLCASSFAGSSTNEKLFFGSGTQLSVL.

The chain is built from TRBV4-1 and TRBJ2-1; D gene uncertain. CDR3 length: 15 amino acids. Trimming shortened V by 2 bases and J by 8 bases, and 16 bases separated the two germline ends. Germline lookup yields CDR1 MGHRA and CDR2 YSYEKL. Here the CDR3 reads CASSQQVPSRDEQFF. The CDR3 DNA sequence: TGCGCCAGCAGCCAACAGGTCCCCTCTAGGGATGAGCAGTTCTTC.

This rearrangement joins TRBV28 to TRBJ1-5, with D unresolved. This CDR3 spans 15 amino acids. Per germline, CDR1 MDHEN and CDR2 SYDVKM. V gave up 6 bases and J gave up 0 bases, with 12 bases separating them. CDR3 bases: TGTGCCAGCAGACCCTTCCCGGCTAGCAATCAGCCCCAGCATTTT. Residues: CASRPFPASNQPQHF. The full variable domain, rest sourced from reference TRBV28 and TRBJ1-5, is DVKVTQSSRYLVKRTGEKVFLECVQDMDHENMFWYRQDPGLGLRLIYFSYDVKMKEKGDIPEGYSVSREKKERFSLILESASTNQTSMYLCASRPFPASNQPQHFGDGTRLSIL.

The chain links TRBV3-1 (or the pseudogene TRBV3-2) to TRBJ1-2; D is perhaps TRBD1 (6 bases). V lost 4 bases to trimming and J lost 8 bases, with 11 bases between them. CDR1 is LGHDT, CDR2 YNNKEL, per germline (reference sequence). CDR3 length: 12 amino acids. The CDR3 DNA sequence: TGTGCCAGCAGCCCCGTTGGGGGCGGCTACACCTTC. This sequence encodes CASSPVGGGYTF.